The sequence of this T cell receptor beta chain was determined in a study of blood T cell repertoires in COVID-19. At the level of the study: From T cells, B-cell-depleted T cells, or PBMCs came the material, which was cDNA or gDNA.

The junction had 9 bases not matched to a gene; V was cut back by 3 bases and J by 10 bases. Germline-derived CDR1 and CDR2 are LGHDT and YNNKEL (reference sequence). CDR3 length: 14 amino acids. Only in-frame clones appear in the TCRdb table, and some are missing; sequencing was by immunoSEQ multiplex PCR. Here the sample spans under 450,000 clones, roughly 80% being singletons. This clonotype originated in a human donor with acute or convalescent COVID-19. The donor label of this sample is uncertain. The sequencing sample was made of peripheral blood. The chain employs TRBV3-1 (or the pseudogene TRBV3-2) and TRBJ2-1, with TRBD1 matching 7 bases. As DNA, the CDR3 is TGTGCCAGCAGCCACCGGACAGGACAGACCGAGCAGTTCTTC. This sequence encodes CASSHRTGQTEQFF.